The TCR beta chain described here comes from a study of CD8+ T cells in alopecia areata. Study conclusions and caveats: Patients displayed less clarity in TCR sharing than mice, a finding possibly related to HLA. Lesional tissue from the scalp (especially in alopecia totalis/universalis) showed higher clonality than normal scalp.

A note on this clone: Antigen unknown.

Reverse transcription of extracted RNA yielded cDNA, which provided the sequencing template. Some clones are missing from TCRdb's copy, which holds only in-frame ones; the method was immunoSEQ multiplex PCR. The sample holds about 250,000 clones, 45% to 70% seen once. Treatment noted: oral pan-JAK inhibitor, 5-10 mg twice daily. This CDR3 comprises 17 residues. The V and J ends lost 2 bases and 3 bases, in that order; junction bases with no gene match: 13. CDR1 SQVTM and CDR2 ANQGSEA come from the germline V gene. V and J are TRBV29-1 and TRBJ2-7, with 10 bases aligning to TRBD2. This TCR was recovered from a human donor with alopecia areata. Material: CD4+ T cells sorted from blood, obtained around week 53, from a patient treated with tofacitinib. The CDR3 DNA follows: TGCAGCGTTGAATGGGCTAGCGGGGGTATAAGCGGCTACGAGCAGTACTTC. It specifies CSVEWASGGISGYEQYF.